The rows below give T cell receptor beta chains drawn from one sample of a study of sequential checkpoint blockade in melanoma. TCRdb's copy holds only in-frame clones and misses some; the assay was immunoSEQ multiplex PCR. The repertoire consists of several thousand clones, with 60% to 80% occurring once and the leading ten covering about 24%. Here the sequenced sample was CD8+ T cells sorted from blood (inferred from file names), taken from a patient given nivolumab and ipilimumab in sequence. Receptors were obtained from a human donor with melanoma. Each CDR3 is given with its conserved first and last residue. The D gene is left open where the match is weak. Clone size, where shown, is once, few, many, or a class for clones that have expanded.

v_gene	j_gene	abundance	d_gene	CDR3aa	CDR3nt
TRBV16	TRBJ1-6	-	TRBD1	CASSQGTEGSNSPLHF	TGTGCCAGCAGCCAAGGGACAGAGGGTTCTAATTCACCCCTCCACTTT
TRBV7-2	TRBJ1-2	-	TRBD1	CASSSSGTGLYGYTF	TGTGCCAGCAGCTCTTCCGGGACAGGGCTCTATGGCTACACCTTC
TRBV14	TRBJ2-7	-	TRBD1	CASSQGIGGRYEQYF	TGTGCCAGCAGCCAAGGGATAGGGGGCAGATACGAGCAGTACTTC
TRBV6-1	TRBJ2-1	few	-	CASSEQDTSYNEQFF	TGTGCCAGCAGTGAGCAGGACACTTCCTACAATGAGCAGTTCTTC
TRBV6-5	TRBJ2-7	-	TRBD2	CASGARGASYEQYF	TGTGCCAGCGGGGCGCGGGGGGCCTCCTACGAGCAGTACTTC
TRBV27	TRBJ1-5	few	-	CASSARGSNQPQHF	TGTGCCAGCAGTGCCCGCGGGAGCAATCAGCCCCAGCATTTT
TRBV7-9	TRBJ2-1	-	TRBD2	CASSSGTSRFDEQFF	TGTGCCAGCAGCTCCGGGACTAGTCGGTTTGATGAGCAGTTCTTC
TRBV7-9	TRBJ1-2	once	-	CASSLVSMSDYGYTF	TGTGCCAGCAGCTTAGTTAGCATGTCGGACTATGGCTACACCTTC
TRBV5-8	TRBJ2-2	-	TRBD1	CASSWTGTSTGELFF	TGTGCCAGCAGCTGGACAGGGACGTCCACCGGGGAGCTGTTTTTT
TRBV7-6	TRBJ2-2	-	TRBD2	CASSQFAGGSLGGELFF	TGTGCCAGCAGCCAGTTCGCGGGAGGGAGTCTGGGCGGGGAGCTGTTTTTT
TRBV29-1	TRBJ2-1	once	-	CSVEDLTMTVYNEQFF	TGCAGCGTTGAAGATCTTACGATGACAGTCTACAATGAGCAGTTCTTC
TRBV4-2	TRBJ2-3	-	TRBD2	CASSQLAGSGADTQYF	TGTGCCAGCAGCCAACTAGCGGGGAGTGGTGCAGATACGCAGTATTTT
TRBV5-1	TRBJ1-1	-	TRBD1	CASSLGTGYTEAFF	TGCGCCAGCAGCTTGGGGACAGGGTACACTGAAGCTTTCTTT
TRBV7-8	TRBJ2-2	-	TRBD2	CASSTRGGSNTGELFF	TGTGCCAGCAGCACCCGGGGGGGATCGAACACCGGGGAGCTGTTTTTT
TRBV7-9	TRBJ2-6	-	-	CASSPDSRNVLTF	TGTGCCAGCAGCCCCGACTCGAGGAACGTCCTGACTTTC
TRBV6-5	TRBJ2-1	-	TRBD2	CASSYSLAGSAEQFF	TGTGCCAGCAGTTACTCCCTAGCGGGATCTGCTGAGCAGTTCTTC
TRBV29-1	TRBJ1-1	-	-	CSVRGRNTEAFF	TGCAGCGTAAGGGGGAGGAACACTGAAGCTTTCTTT